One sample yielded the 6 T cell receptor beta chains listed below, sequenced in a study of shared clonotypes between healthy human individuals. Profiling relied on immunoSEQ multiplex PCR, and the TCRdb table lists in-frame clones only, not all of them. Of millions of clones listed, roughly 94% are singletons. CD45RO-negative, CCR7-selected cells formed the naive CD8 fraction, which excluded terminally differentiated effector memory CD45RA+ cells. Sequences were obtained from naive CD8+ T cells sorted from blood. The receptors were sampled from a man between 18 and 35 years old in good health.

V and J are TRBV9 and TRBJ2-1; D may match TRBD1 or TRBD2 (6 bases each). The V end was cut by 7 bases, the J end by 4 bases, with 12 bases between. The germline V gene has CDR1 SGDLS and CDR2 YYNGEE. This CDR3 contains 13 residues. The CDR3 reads CASQEGGYNEQFF. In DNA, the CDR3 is TGTGCCAGCCAAGAGGGGGGATACAATGAGCAGTTCTTC.

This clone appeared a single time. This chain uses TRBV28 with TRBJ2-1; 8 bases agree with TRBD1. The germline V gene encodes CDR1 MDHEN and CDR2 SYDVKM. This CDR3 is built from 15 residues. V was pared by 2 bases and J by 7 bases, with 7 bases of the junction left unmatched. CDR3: CASSLAQGGWNEQFF. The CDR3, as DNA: TGTGCCAGCAGTTTAGCACAGGGGGGTTGGAATGAGCAGTTCTTC. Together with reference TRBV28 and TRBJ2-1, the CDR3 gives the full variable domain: DVKVTQSSRYLVKRTGEKVFLECVQDMDHENMFWYRQDPGLGLRLIYFSYDVKMKEKGDIPEGYSVSREKKERFSLILESASTNQTSMYLCASSLAQGGWNEQFFGPGTRLTVL.

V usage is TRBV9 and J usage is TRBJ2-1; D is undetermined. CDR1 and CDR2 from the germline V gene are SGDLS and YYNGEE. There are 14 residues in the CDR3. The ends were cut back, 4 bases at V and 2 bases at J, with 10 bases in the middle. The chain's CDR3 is CASSPTRTYNEQFF. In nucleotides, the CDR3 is TGTGCCAGCAGCCCAACGAGAACCTACAATGAGCAGTTCTTC.

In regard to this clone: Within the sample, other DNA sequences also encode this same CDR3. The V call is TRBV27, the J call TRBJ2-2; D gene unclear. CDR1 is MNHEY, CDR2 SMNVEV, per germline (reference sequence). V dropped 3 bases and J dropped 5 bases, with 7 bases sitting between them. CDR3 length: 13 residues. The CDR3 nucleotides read TGTGCCAGCAGTTTGCAGACTACCGGGGAGCTGTTTTTT. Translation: CASSLQTTGELFF.

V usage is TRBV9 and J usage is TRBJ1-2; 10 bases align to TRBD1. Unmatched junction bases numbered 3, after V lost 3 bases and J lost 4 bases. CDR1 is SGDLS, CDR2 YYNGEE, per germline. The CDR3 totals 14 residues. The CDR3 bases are TGTGCCAGCAGCGCGACAGGGGGCATCTATGGCTACACCTTC. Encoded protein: CASSATGGIYGYTF. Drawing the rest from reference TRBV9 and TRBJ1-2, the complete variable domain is DSGVTQTPKHLITATGQRVTLRCSPRSGDLSVYWYQQSLDQGLQFLIQYYNGEERAKGNILERFSAQQFPDLHSELNLSSLELGDSALYFCASSATGGIYGYTFGSGTRLTVV.

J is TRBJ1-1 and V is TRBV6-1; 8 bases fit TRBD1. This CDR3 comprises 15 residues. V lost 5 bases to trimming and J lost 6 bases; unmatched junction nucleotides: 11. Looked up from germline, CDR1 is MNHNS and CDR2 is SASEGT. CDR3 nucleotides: TGTGCCAGCAGTACCGACAGGGGCTGGGCGTCTGAAGCTTTCTTT. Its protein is CASSTDRGWASEAFF.